The clone carrying this T cell receptor (beta chain) was seen many times. Antigen unknown. The sample comes from a study of T cells in Graves' hyperthyroidism and ophthalmopathy. Study information: Before treatment of any kind, peripheral blood was taken at initial diagnosis. Overall study findings and caveats: The majority of expanded thyroid clonotypes above 0.001 also appeared in blood. Ophthalmopathy was predicted by the model a median of about 6.5 months ahead of onset.

V lost 4 bases to trimming and J lost 1 base, with 13 bases between them. Germline V CDR1 and CDR2: MDHEN, SYDVKM. The length of the CDR3 is 15 residues. Amplification of TCR beta CDR3 regions used RNA as the template. A set of HTBI primers served as the primers for a first-round RT-PCR of the TCR CDR3. TCRdb itself ran the multiplex PCR reads through MiXCR, one entry per CDR3 protein. The data contain 300,000 to 350,000 distinct CDR3 sequences, roughly 17% of them singletons. The study excluded patients with uncontrolled infection, other autoimmune disease, pregnancy or lactation. The material sequenced was blood. This sequence originates from a young man with Graves' hyperthyroidism. This rearrangement joins TRBV28 to TRBJ2-5; TRBD2 might be the D (5 bases). This CDR3 reads CASSSAGGFQETQYF. CDR3 DNA sequence: TGTGCCAGCAGTTCCGCGGGTGGATTCCAAGAGACCCAGTACTTC.